Shown below are 17 T cell receptor beta chains from a single sample sequenced in a study of CD8 T cells in Susac syndrome. Reverse transcription of roughly 0.45 to 1 ug RNA was carried out with random hexamers. TCRdb reprocessed the immunoSEQ multiplex PCR reads with MiXCR, giving one entry per CDR3 protein. The sample lists 200,000 to 250,000 distinct CDR3 sequences, roughly 96% seen once, with 0.085% to 0.095% in the top ten. Material for sequencing was CD4+ T cells from PBMCs. Receptors were obtained from a human donor with multiple sclerosis.

The chain links TRBV2 to TRBJ2-6, with no clear D. The ends were cut back, 11 bases at V and 3 bases at J, with 8 bases in the middle. The CDR3 extends over 12 amino acids. CDR1 is SNHLY and CDR2 is FYNNEI in the germline V gene. CDR3 in amino acids: CAGSFGANVLTF. As DNA, the CDR3 is TGTGCCGGTAGCTTTGGGGCCAACGTCCTGACTTTC.

This chain links TRBV30 with TRBJ2-1; D call uncertain. CDR3 length equals 14 residues. Germline CDR1 reads GTSNPN; CDR2 reads SVGIG (reference sequence). CDR3 in amino acids: CANGYGWSYNEQFF. Here the CDR3 DNA reads TGTGCGAATGGCTACGGGTGGTCCTACAATGAGCAGTTCTTC.

The chain links TRBV19 to TRBJ1-2; D gene unclear. Trimming stripped 5 bases from V and 5 bases from J, with 12 bases between. This CDR3 comprises 13 residues. CDR1 is LNHDA, CDR2 SQIVND, per germline (reference sequence). CDR3 loop: CASSPGRAYGYTF. The DNA of the CDR3 is TGTGCCAGTAGTCCTGGTAGAGCTTATGGCTACACCTTC.

V is TRBV20-1 and J is TRBJ2-7; D gene uncertain. Per germline, CDR1 DFQATT and CDR2 SNEGSKA (reference sequence). CDR3 length: 14 residues. V lost 4 bases and J lost 0, with 13 bases in between. CDR3 sequence: CSATPMTVSYEQYF. CDR3 nucleotides: TGCAGTGCTACCCCAATGACCGTCTCCTACGAGCAGTACTTC.

This rearrangement joins TRBV6-2 or TRBV6-3 to TRBJ2-1; 9 bases line up with TRBD1. Germline V gene lookup returns CDR1 MNHEY and CDR2 SVGEGT. Germline trimming cut 6 bases from V and 6 bases from J; bases unmatched to any gene: 6. The CDR3 has 14 amino acids. CDR3 in amino acids: CASRTGGRVNEQFF. The DNA for the CDR3 is TGTGCCAGCAGAACAGGGGGCAGGGTCAATGAGCAGTTCTTC.

The chain joins TRBV10-3 to TRBJ2-7, with D unresolved. V was clipped by 9 bases and J by 2 bases, with 11 bases between them. The CDR3 spans 12 residues. Looked up from germline, CDR1 is ENHRY and CDR2 is SYGVKD. This chain's CDR3 is CAMAAQTYEQYF. The CDR3 coding sequence is TGTGCCATGGCCGCTCAGACCTACGAGCAGTACTTC.

Written as DNA, the CDR3 is TGTGCCAGCAGCGGACAGGCCAGGAGGGTCGGGGAGCTGTTTTTT. It translates to CASSGQARRVGELFF. The rearrangement links TRBV2 to TRBJ2-2, with D possibly being TRBD1 (7 bases). This CDR3 has 15 residues. V dropped 6 bases and J dropped 7 bases, with 18 bases sitting between them. Germline CDR1 SNHLY, CDR2 FYNNEI.

The genes are TRBV29-1 and TRBJ1-5; 9 nucleotides agree with TRBD1. J gave up 7 bases and V 7 bases, and 8 bases lay outside the gene matches. CDR1 is SQVTM and CDR2 is ANQGSEA in the germline V gene. The CDR3 runs to 13 residues. DNA for the CDR3: TGCAGCGCTGGGGACAGGGTCAACCAGCCCCAGCATTTT. It is translated as CSAGDRVNQPQHF.

V gene TRBV7-9 combines with J gene TRBJ2-1; D unresolved. The CDR3 consists of 14 residues. Trimming cost V 1 base and J 11 bases, with 15 bases left between them. CDR1 and CDR2 from the germline V gene are SEHNR and FQNEAQ (reference sequence). CDR3 nucleotides: TGTGCCAGCAGCTTAGATTACCCTCCGGGTCAGCAGTTCTTC. It codes for CASSLDYPPGQQFF.

The CDR3: CASTARLDQPQHF. CDR3 nucleotide sequence: TGTGCCAGCACGGCGCGGCTAGATCAGCCCCAGCATTTT. This chain joins TRBV12-3 or TRBV12-4 and TRBJ1-5; D remains unclear. V was pared by 7 bases and J by 5 bases, with 12 bases between. This CDR3 region has 13 residues.

The V call is TRBV19, the J call TRBJ2-1, with unresolved D. The CDR3 is made up of 11 amino acids. Trimming took off 7 bases at V and 5 bases at J, with 6 bases between the two ends. Germline V lookup: CDR1 LNHDA, CDR2 SQIVND (reference sequence). The CDR3 coding sequence is TGTGCCAGTACTCAGCACAATGAGCAGTTCTTC. Translated, it gives CASTQHNEQFF.

This clonotype has a single count. This chain connects TRBV20-1 to TRBJ2-1, with 8 bases aligning to TRBD2. V gave up 0 bases and J gave up 7 bases; unmatched junction bases: 8. Germline V gene data show CDR1 as DFQATT and CDR2 as SNEGSKA (reference sequence). The CDR3 has 15 residues. This CDR3 is CSARDLRGAGNEQFF. The CDR3 coding sequence is TGCAGTGCTAGAGATCTGCGGGGGGCTGGTAATGAGCAGTTCTTC.

The V and J genes are TRBV3-1 and TRBJ2-2; no clear D gene. From germline, CDR1 is LGHDT and CDR2 YNNKEL (reference sequence). The ends were cut back, 4 bases at V and 5 bases at J, with 11 bases in the middle. The length of the CDR3 is 14 residues. The CDR3 DNA sequence: TGTGCCAGCAGCCGAGACGGTGCAACCGGGGAGCTGTTTTTT. This encodes CASSRDGATGELFF.

J is TRBJ2-7 and V is TRBV6-5, with 8 bases aligning to TRBD1. This CDR3 is 14 amino acids long. After removal of 6 bases from V and 5 bases from J, the junction contained 9 bases not matched to a gene. Germline V gene sequence: CDR1 MNHEY, CDR2 SVGAGI. The chain's CDR3 is CASSATDRDHEQYF. The DNA of the CDR3 is TGTGCCAGCAGCGCCACGGACAGGGACCACGAGCAGTACTTC.

This chain links TRBV2 with TRBJ2-7; 10 nucleotides align to TRBD1. The germline CDR1 and CDR2 sequences are SNHLY and FYNNEI. V shed 7 bases, J shed 4 bases, and the junction held 10 bases outside the gene matches. The CDR3 has 15 amino acids. CDR3 protein: CASTTRTGGTYEQYF. As DNA, the CDR3 is TGTGCCAGCACGACCCGGACAGGGGGAACGTACGAGCAGTACTTC.

CDR3 sequence reads: CASSNRLAGAHEQFF. The DNA of the CDR3 is TGTGCCAGCAGCAACAGACTAGCGGGAGCCCATGAGCAGTTCTTC. The chain couples TRBV6-6 to TRBJ2-1, with 12 positions matching TRBD2. Trimming cost V 6 bases and J 8 bases; bases outside gene matches: 8. The germline gives CDR1 MNHNY, CDR2 SVGAGI (reference sequence). The CDR3 is made up of 15 amino acids.

CDR3 region: CASSEATARSYEQYF. CDR3 DNA sequence: TGTGCCAGCAGTGAAGCTACAGCAAGATCCTACGAGCAGTACTTC. The chain links TRBV2 to TRBJ2-7; no clear D gene. V lost 0 bases and J 1 base, leaving 10 bases between the germline ends. Germline CDR1 is SNHLY and CDR2 is FYNNEI. CDR3 length: 15 residues.